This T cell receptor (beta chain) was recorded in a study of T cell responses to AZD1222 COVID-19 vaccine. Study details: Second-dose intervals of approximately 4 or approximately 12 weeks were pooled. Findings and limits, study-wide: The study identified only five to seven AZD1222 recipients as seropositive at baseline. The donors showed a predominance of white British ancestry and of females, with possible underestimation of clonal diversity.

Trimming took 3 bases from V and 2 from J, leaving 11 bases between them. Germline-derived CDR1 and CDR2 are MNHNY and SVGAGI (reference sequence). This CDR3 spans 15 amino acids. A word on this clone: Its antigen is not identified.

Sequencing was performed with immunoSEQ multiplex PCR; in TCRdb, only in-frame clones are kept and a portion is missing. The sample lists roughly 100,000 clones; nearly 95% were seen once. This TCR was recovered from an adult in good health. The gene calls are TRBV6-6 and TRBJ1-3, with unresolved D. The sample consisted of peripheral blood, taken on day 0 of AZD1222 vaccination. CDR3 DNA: TGTGCCAGCAGTTATTCAGCCGGGGCTGGAAACACCATATATTTT. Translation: CASSYSAGAGNTIYF.